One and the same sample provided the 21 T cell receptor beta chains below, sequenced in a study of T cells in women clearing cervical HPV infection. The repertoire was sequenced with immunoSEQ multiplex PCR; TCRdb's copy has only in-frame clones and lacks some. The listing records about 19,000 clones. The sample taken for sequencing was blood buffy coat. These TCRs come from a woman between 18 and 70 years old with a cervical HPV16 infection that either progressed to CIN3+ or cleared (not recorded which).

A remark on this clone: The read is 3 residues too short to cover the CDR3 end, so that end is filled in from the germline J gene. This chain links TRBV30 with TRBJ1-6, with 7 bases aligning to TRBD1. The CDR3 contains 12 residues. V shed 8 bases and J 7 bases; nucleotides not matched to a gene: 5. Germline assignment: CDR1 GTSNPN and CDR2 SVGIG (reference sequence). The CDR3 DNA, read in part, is TGTGCCAGAGAGACAGGGAATTCACCC. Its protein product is CARETGNSP. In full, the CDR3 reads CARETGNSPLHF.

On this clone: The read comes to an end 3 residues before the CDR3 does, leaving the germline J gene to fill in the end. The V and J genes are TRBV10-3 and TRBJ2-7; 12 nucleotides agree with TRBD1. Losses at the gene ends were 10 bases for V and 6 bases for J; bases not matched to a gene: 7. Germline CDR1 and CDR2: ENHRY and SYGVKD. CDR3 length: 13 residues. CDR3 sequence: CATHRDRGREQYF. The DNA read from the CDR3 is TGTGCCACACACCGGGACAGGGGGCGCGAG.

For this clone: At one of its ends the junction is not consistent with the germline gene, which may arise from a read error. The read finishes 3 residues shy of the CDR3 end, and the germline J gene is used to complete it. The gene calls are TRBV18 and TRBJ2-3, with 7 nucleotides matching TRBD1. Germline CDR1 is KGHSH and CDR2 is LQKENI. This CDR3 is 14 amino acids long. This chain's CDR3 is CASSPPSAGGTQYF. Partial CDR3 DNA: TGTGCCAGCTCCCCACCGAGCGCAGGGGGAACG. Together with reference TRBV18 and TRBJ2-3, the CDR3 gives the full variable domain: NAGVMQNPRHLVRRRGQEARLRCSPMKGHSHVYWYRQLPEEGLKFMVYLQKENIIDESGMPKERFSAEFPKEGPSILRIQQVVRGDSAAYFCASSPPSAGGTQYFGPGTRLTVL.

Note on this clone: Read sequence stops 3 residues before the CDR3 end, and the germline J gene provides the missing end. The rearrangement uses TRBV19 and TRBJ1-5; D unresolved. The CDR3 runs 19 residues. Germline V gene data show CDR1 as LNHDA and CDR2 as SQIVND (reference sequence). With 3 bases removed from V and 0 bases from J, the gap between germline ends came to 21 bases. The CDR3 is CASSIGPSTTGYSNQPQHF. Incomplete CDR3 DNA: TGTGCCAGTAGTATCGGCCCGAGTACTACGGGGTATAGCAATCAGCCC.

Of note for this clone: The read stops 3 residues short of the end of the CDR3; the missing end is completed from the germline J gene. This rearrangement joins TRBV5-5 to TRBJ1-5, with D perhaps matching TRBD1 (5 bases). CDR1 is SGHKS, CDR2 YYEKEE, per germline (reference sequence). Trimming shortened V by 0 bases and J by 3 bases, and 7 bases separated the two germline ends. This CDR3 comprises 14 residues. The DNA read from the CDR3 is TGTGCCAGCAGCTTGGACAGGTTCAATCAGCCC. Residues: CASSLDRFNQP. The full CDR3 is CASSLDRFNQPQHF.

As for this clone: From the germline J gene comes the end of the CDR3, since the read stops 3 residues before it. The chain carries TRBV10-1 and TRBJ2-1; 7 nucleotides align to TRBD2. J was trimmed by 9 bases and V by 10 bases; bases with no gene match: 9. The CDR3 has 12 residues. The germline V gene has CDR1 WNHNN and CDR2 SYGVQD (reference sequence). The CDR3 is CATGLGPTEQFF. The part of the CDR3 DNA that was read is TGCGCCACAGGACTAGGCCCAACTGAG.

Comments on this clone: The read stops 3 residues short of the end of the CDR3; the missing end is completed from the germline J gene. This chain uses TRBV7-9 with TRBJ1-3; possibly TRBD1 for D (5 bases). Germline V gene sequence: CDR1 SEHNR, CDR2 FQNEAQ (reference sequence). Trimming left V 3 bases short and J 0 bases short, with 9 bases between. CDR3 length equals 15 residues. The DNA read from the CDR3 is TGTGCCAGCAGCTTTCAGGGCCACTCTGGAAACACC. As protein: CASSFQGHSGNT. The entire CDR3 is CASSFQGHSGNTIYF. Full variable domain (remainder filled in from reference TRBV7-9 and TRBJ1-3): DTGVSQNPRHKITKRGQNVTFRCDPISEHNRLYWYRQTLGQGPEFLTYFQNEAQLEKSRLLSDRFSAERPKGSFSTLEIQRTEQGDSAMYLCASSFQGHSGNTIYFGEGSWLTVV.

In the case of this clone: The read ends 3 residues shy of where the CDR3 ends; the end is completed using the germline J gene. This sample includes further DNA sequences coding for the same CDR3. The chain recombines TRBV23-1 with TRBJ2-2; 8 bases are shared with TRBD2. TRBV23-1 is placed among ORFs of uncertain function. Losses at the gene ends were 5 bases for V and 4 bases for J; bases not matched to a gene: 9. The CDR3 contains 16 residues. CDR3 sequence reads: CASSALAGVLTGELFF. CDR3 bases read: TGCGCCAGCAGTGCTCTAGCGGGTGTTCTCACCGGGGAG.

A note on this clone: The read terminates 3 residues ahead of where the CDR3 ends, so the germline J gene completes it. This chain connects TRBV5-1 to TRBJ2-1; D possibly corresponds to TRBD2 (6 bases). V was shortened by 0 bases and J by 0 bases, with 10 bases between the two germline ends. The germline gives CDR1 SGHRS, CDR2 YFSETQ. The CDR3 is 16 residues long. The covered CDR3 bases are TGCGCCAGCAGCTTGGGCGGGGACCCCTCCTACAATGAG. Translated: CASSLGGDPSYNE. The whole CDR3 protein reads CASSLGGDPSYNEQFF.

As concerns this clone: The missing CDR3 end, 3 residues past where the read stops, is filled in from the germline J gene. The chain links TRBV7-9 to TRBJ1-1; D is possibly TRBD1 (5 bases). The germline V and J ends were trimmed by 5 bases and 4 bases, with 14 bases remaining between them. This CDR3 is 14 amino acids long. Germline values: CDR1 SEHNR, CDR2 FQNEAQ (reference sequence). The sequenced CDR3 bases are TGTGCCAGCAGCCCGACAGCACTGGGCACTGAA. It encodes CASSPTALGTE. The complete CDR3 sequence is CASSPTALGTEAFF.

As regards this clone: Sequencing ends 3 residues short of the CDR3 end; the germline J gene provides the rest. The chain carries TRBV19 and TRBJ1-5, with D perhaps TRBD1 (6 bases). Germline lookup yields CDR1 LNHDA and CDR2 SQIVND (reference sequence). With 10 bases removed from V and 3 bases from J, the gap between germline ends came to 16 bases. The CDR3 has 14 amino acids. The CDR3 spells CATKEQGYNQPQHF. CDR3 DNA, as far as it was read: TGTGCCACCAAGGAACAGGGTTACAATCAGCCC. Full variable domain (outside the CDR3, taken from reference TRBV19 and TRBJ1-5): DGGITQSPKYLFRKEGQNVTLSCEQNLNHDAMYWYRQDPGQGLRLIYYSQIVNDFQKGDIAEGYSVSREKKESFPLTVTSAQKNPTAFYLCATKEQGYNQPQHFGDGTRLSIL.

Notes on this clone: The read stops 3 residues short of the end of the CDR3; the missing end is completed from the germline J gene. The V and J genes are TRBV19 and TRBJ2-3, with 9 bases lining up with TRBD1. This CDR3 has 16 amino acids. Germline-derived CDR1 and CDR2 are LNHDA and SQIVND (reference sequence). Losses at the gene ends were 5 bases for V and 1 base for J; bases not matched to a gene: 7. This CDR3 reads CASSPGQGLGTDTQYF. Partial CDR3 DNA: TGTGCCAGTAGTCCAGGACAGGGGCTTGGCACAGATACG.

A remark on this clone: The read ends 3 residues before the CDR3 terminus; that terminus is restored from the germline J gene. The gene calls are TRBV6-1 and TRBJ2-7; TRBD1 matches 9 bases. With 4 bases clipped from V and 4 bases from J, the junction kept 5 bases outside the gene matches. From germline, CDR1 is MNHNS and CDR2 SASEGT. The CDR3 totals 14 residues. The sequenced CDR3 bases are TGTGCCAGCAGTGCCGGGACAGGGCGTTACGAG. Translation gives CASSAGTGRYE. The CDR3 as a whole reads CASSAGTGRYEQYF.

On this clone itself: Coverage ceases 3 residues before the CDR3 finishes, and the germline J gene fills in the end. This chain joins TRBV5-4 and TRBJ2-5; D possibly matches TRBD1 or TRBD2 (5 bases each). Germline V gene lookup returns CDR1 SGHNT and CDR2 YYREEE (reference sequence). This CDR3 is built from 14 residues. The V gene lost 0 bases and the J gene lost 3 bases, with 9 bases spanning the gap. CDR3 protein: CASSLERGEETQYF. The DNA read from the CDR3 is TGTGCCAGCAGCTTGGAGAGAGGGGAAGAGACC.

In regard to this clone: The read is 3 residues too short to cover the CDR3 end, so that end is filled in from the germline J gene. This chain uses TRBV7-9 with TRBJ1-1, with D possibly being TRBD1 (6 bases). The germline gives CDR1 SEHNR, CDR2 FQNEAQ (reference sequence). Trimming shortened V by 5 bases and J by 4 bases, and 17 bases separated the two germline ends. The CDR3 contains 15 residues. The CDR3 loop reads CASSTTLGAGTEAFF. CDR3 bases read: TGTGCCAGCAGCACGACTCTGGGGGCGGGCACTGAA. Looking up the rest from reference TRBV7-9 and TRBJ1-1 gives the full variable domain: DTGVSQNPRHKITKRGQNVTFRCDPISEHNRLYWYRQTLGQGPEFLTYFQNEAQLEKSRLLSDRFSAERPKGSFSTLEIQRTEQGDSAMYLCASSTTLGAGTEAFFGQGTRLTVV.

The CDR3 spells CASSLGTTRSTGELFF. The covered CDR3 bases are TGTGCCAGCAGCTTGGGGACTACGCGGTCGACCGGGGAG. The chain recombines TRBV5-4 with TRBJ2-2; TRBD2 might be the D (6 bases). The read ends 3 residues before the CDR3 terminus; that terminus is restored from the germline J gene. Trimming cost V 0 bases and J 5 bases, with 14 bases left between them. CDR1 SGHNT and CDR2 YYREEE come from the germline V gene (reference sequence). There are 16 residues in the CDR3.

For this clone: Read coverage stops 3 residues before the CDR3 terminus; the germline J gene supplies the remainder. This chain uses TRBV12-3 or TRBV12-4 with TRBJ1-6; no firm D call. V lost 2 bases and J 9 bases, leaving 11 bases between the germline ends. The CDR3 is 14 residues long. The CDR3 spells CASSLRGMGSPLHF. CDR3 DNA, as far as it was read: TGTGCCAGCAGTTTACGGGGAATGGGTTCACCC.

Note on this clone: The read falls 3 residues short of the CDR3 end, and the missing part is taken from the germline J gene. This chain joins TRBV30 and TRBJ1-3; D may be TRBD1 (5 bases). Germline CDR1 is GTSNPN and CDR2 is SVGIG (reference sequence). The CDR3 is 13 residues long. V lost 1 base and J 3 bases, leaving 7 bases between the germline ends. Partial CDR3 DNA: TGTGCCTGGAGTGGGGGGGTTGGAAACACC. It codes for CAWSGGVGNT. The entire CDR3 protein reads CAWSGGVGNTIYF.

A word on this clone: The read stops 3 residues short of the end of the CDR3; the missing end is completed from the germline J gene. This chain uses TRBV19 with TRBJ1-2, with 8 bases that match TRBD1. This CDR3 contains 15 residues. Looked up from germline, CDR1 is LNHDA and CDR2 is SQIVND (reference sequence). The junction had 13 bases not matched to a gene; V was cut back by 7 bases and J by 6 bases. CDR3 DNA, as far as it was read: TGTGCCAGTATAGGGGCCCTGACAGGGGCGAATGGC. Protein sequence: CASIGALTGANG. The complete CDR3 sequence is CASIGALTGANGYTF.

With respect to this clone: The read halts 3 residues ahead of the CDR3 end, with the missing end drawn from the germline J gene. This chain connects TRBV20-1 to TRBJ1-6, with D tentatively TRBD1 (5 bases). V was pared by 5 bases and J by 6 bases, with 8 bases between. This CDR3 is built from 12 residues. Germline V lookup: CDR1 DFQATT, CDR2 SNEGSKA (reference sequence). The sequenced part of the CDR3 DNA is TGCAGTGCTGCCGGGGGTAATTCACCC. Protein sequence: CSAAGGNSP. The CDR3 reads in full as CSAAGGNSPLHF.

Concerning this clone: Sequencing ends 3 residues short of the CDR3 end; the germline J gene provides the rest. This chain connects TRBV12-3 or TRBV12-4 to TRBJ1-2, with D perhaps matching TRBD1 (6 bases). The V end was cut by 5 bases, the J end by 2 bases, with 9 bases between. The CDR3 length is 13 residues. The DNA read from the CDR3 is TGTGCCAGCAGTCGGACAGAGAACTATGGC. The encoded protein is CASSRTENYG. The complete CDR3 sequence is CASSRTENYGYTF.